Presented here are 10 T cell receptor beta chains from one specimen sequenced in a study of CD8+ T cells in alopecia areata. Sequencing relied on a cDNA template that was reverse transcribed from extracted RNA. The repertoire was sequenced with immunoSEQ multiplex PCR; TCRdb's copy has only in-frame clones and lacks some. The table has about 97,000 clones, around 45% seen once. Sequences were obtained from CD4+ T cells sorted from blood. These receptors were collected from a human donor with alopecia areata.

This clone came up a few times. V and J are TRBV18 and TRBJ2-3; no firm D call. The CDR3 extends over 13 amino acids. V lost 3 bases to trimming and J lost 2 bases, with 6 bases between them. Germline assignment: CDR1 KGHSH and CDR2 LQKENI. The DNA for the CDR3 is TGTGCCAGCTCACCCAATCCCACAGATACGCAGTATTTT. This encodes CASSPNPTDTQYF.

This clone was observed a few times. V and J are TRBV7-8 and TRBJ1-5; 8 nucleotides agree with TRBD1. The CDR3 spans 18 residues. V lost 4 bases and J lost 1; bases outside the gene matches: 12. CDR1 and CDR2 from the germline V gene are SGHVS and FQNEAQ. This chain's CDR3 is CASSYQTGVVGSNQPQHF. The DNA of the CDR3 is TGTGCCAGCAGCTACCAGACAGGGGTAGTAGGGAGCAATCAGCCCCAGCATTTT.

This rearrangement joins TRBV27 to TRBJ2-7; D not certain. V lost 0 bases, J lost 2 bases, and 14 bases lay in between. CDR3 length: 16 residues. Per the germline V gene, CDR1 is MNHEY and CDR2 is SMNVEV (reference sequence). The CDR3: CASSLSSASRPYEQYF. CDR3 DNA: TGTGCCAGCAGTTTATCGTCGGCATCTAGGCCCTACGAGCAGTACTTC.

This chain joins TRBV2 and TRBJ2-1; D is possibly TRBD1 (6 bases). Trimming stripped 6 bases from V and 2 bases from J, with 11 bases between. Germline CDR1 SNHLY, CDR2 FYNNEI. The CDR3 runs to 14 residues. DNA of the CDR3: TGTGCCAGCAGCGGACAGCAGCCCTACAATGAGCAGTTCTTC. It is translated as CASSGQQPYNEQFF.

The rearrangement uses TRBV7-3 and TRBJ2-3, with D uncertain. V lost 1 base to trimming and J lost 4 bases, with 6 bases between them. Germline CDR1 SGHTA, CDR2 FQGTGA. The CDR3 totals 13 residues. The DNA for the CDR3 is TGTGCCAGCAGCTTAAGGGCGGCAGATACGCAGTATTTT. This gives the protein CASSLRAADTQYF.

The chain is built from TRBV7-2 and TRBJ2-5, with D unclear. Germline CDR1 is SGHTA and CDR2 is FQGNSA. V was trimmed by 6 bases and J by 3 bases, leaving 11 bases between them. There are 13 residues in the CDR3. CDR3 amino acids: CASSQNIKETQYF. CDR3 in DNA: TGTGCCAGCAGTCAAAATATCAAAGAGACCCAGTACTTC.

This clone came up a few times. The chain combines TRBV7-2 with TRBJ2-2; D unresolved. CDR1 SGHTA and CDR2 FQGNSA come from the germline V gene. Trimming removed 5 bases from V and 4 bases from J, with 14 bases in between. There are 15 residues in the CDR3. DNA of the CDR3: TGTGCCAGCAGCCCGGGCCCGAGAGCCACCGGGGAGCTGTTTTTT. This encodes CASSPGPRATGELFF.

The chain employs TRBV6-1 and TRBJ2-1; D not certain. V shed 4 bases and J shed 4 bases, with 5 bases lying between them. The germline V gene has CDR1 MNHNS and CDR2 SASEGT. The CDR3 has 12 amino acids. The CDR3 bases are TGTGCCAGCAGTGCCCGGTACAATGAGCAGTTCTTC. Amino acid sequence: CASSARYNEQFF.

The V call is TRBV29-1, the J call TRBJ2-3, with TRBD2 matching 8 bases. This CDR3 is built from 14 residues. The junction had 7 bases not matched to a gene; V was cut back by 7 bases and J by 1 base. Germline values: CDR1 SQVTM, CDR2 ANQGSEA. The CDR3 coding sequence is TGCAGCGCTACACTAGCGGTCGGCACAGATACGCAGTATTTT. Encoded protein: CSATLAVGTDTQYF.

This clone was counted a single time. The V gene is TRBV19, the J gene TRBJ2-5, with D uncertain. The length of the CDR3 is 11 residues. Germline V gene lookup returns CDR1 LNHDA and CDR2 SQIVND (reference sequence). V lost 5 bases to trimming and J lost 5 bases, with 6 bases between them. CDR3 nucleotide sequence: TGTGCCAGTAGTGTAAGGGAGACCCAGTACTTC. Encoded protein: CASSVRETQYF.